This T cell receptor (beta chain) comes out of a study of T cell repertoires in cytomegalovirus infection. Turning to the study itself: CMV infection plus the matching HLA type was flagged by public TCR beta signatures.

The trim removed 1 base at V and 4 bases at J, leaving 9 bases unmatched. The CDR3 length is 15 residues. Germline V gives CDR1 SQVTM, CDR2 ANQGSEA. TCRdb ran MiXCR on the reads and lists one entry per CDR3 protein. Of under 800,000 distinct CDR3 sequences in the sample, 24% were seen once. This clonotype was observed a handful of times. Its antigen is unknown. Study results and limitations: The cumulative frequency of public TCR beta families distinguished individuals who carried CMV together with the relevant HLA. Dominating the ex vivo response were TCR beta clonotypes that were CMV-specific and HLA-C-restricted.

The source is a human donor in good health (CMV status not recorded). Some clones in this sample may be carry-over from other donors' samples. The chain joins TRBV29-1 to TRBJ1-2; 7 bases agree with TRBD1. Sequenced: CD8+ T cells from PBMCs. The CDR3 DNA sequence: TGCAGCGTTGAAGTAGACAGGGAGTGGCCCTATGGCTACACCTTC. As protein: CSVEVDREWPYGYTF.